This T cell receptor (beta chain) was identified in a study of human T cells and chemical hapten exposure. This CDR3 region has 13 residues. The germline V gene has CDR1 MDHEN and CDR2 SYDVKM. The junction had 2 bases not matched to a gene; V was cut back by 7 bases and J by 1 base. This sample's time point: patch test 1, 2 weeks after DPC sensitization. Indicated treatment: therapeutic diphenylcyclopropenone sensitization with weekly scalp DPC. TCRdb processed the RACE reads anew with MiXCR; each CDR3 protein has one entry. Here the sample spans 150,000 to 200,000 distinct CDR3 sequences, 13% to 15% being singletons. In this sample, this clonotype turned up a few times.

Specimen: whole blood, collected in connection with sensitization to the hapten diphenylcyclopropenone (DPC). The source is a woman aged 25 to 39 with alopecia areata. Some clones in this sample may be carry-over from other donors' samples. The chain employs TRBV28 and TRBJ2-5, with 8 bases fitting TRBD1. The CDR3 DNA is TGTGCCAGCAACACAGGGGGCCAAGAGACCCAGTACTTC. Translated, it gives CASNTGGQETQYF. Full variable domain (missing parts from reference TRBV28 and TRBJ2-5): DVKVTQSSRYLVKRTGEKVFLECVQDMDHENMFWYRQDPGLGLRLIYFSYDVKMKEKGDIPEGYSVSREKKERFSLILESASTNQTSMYLCASNTGGQETQYFGPGTRLLVL.